The 20 T cell receptor beta chains listed next were all sequenced from one sample in a study of blood T cell repertoires in COVID-19. Profiled with immunoSEQ multiplex PCR; TCRdb holds only in-frame clones, not every one. The sample has under 150,000 clones, about nine tenths seen once. Sequencing input: peripheral blood. The receptors here all came from a human donor with active COVID-19. The donor label of this sample is uncertain.

This chain uses TRBV28 with TRBJ1-5; D unclear. The germline V gene has CDR1 MDHEN and CDR2 SYDVKM. Trimming removed 5 bases at V and 3 bases at J, with 11 bases between. This CDR3 contains 14 residues. CDR3 in amino acids: CASSTAGLNQPQHF. The CDR3 region has the DNA TGTGCCAGCAGTACCGCAGGACTCAATCAGCCCCAGCATTTT.

The chain has TRBV6-5 and TRBJ2-7, with 8 bases identical to TRBD1. V shed 5 bases, J shed 4 bases, and the junction held 7 bases outside the gene matches. The CDR3 totals 14 residues. The germline CDR1 and CDR2 sequences are MNHEY and SVGAGI. CDR3 protein: CASSQQGGGYEQYF. The CDR3 DNA sequence: TGTGCCAGCAGTCAACAGGGGGGCGGTTACGAGCAGTACTTC.

CDR3 sequence: CASRGYRATNEKLFF. CDR3 DNA sequence: TGTGCCAGCAGAGGCTACAGGGCAACTAATGAAAAACTGTTTTTT. The rearrangement links TRBV2 to TRBJ1-4, with D possibly being TRBD1 (6 bases). V shed 6 bases and J shed 0 bases, with 11 bases lying between them. Germline CDR1 reads SNHLY; CDR2 reads FYNNEI. CDR3 size: 15 residues.

The chain recombines TRBV30 with TRBJ1-1, with TRBD1 matching over 7 bases. The CDR3 length is 14 residues. Germline values: CDR1 GTSNPN, CDR2 SVGIG (reference sequence). The V and J ends lost 2 bases and 8 bases, in that order; junction bases with no gene match: 11. CDR3 protein: CAWSQDNRGPEAFF. As DNA, the CDR3 is TGTGCCTGGAGTCAGGATAACAGGGGCCCGGAAGCTTTCTTT.

The rearrangement joins TRBV15 to TRBJ2-6; 10 bases fit TRBD1. Germline CDR1 is LNHNV and CDR2 is YYDKDF (reference sequence). CDR3 length: 21 residues. J was trimmed by 0 bases and V by 1 base; bases with no gene match: 12. The CDR3 bases are TGTGCCACCAGCAGAGTAATGGGACAGGGGAGAAACGGCTCTGGGGCCAACGTCCTGACTTTC. Its protein is CATSRVMGQGRNGSGANVLTF.

The rearrangement uses TRBV9 and TRBJ2-2; 9 nucleotides match TRBD2. The CDR3 contains 15 residues. V shed 3 bases, J shed 6 bases, and the junction held 6 bases outside the gene matches. Germline V gene sequence: CDR1 SGDLS, CDR2 YYNGEE. CDR3 sequence reads: CASSGRLAAAGELFF. CDR3 nucleotide sequence: TGTGCCAGCAGCGGTAGACTAGCGGCCGCCGGGGAGCTGTTTTTT.

This sequence joins TRBV12-3 or TRBV12-4 and TRBJ2-3, with 9 nucleotides matching TRBD2. Trimming removed 6 bases from V and 3 bases from J; junction bases left unmatched: 1. The CDR3 contains 13 residues. The CDR3 here is CASRAGGTDTQYF. The CDR3 DNA reads TGTGCCAGCAGGGCGGGGGGGACAGATACGCAGTATTTT.

This chain uses TRBV12-5 with TRBJ2-2, with TRBD2 as a possible D gene (5 bases). V lost 3 bases to trimming and J lost 6 bases, with 14 bases between them. Germline values: CDR1 LGHNT, CDR2 FRNRAP. The CDR3 has 15 residues. CDR3 sequence (DNA): TGTGCTAGTGGTTTCTTTGAGAGCGGTTCCGGGGAGCTGTTTTTT. Its translation: CASGFFESGSGELFF.

The rearrangement joins TRBV7-2 to TRBJ2-5; TRBD2 matches at 11 bases. V was clipped by 1 base and J by 5 bases; unmatched bases: 3. Germline V gene sequence: CDR1 SGHTA, CDR2 FQGNSA. The CDR3 length is 15 residues. Written as DNA, the CDR3 is TGTGCCAGCAGCTTAGACTTAGCGGGGGGGGAGACCCAGTACTTC. Encoded protein: CASSLDLAGGETQYF.

This chain joins TRBV5-4 and TRBJ1-2; 8 bases agree with TRBD1. Germline CDR1 is SGHNT and CDR2 is YYREEE (reference sequence). This CDR3 comprises 15 residues. The trim removed 2 bases at V and 2 bases at J, leaving 5 bases unmatched. CDR3 in DNA: TGTGCCAGCAGCTTCCAGGGGGCGATAAACTATGGCTACACCTTC. Its translation: CASSFQGAINYGYTF.

J is TRBJ2-1 and V is TRBV7-9; D might be TRBD2 (8 bases). The germline V gene has CDR1 SEHNR and CDR2 FQNEAQ (reference sequence). Trimming stripped 5 bases from V and 5 bases from J, with 22 bases between. The CDR3 covers 17 residues. The CDR3 nucleotides read TGTGCCAGCAGCCCGCGACAGGGACTAGTGAGAGACAATGAGCAGTTCTTC. Encoded protein: CASSPRQGLVRDNEQFF.

This rearrangement joins TRBV12-5 to TRBJ1-1; the match to TRBD1 covers 7 bases. The V segment lost 6 bases and the J segment 4 bases; nucleotides outside the gene matches: 11. Germline CDR1 is LGHNT and CDR2 is FRNRAP. This CDR3 has 15 amino acids. DNA for the CDR3: TGTGCTAGTGGACAGACAGGGTCTCGGAGCACTGAAGCTTTCTTT. Translated: CASGQTGSRSTEAFF.

The gene calls are TRBV6-2 or TRBV6-3 and TRBJ2-1; 12 positions match TRBD2. After removal of 2 bases from V and 6 bases from J, the junction contained 17 bases not matched to a gene. The CDR3 consists of 20 residues. The V gene's germline CDR1 is MNHEY and CDR2 SVGEGT. The CDR3 is CASSYPSGGAAGDGANEQFF. The CDR3 DNA follows: TGTGCCAGCAGTTACCCTAGCGGGGGGGCGGCAGGGGACGGGGCCAATGAGCAGTTCTTC.

V and J are TRBV27 and TRBJ2-7; 10 nucleotides agree with TRBD1. CDR1 MNHEY and CDR2 SMNVEV come from the germline V gene (reference sequence). Losses at the gene ends were 6 bases for V and 5 bases for J; bases not matched to a gene: 10. CDR3 length: 15 amino acids. This chain's CDR3 is CASSLLPGQGNEQYF. CDR3 sequence (DNA): TGTGCCAGCAGCCTTCTTCCGGGACAGGGGAACGAGCAGTACTTC.

This clone came up once. The rearrangement joins TRBV5-1 to TRBJ1-2; 7 bases are a match to TRBD1. After removal of 5 bases from V and 3 bases from J, the junction contained 10 bases not matched to a gene. Per germline, CDR1 SGHRS and CDR2 YFSETQ. This CDR3 region has 15 residues. CDR3 sequence: CASSFGGGADYGYTF. The CDR3 nucleotides read TGCGCCAGCAGTTTCGGAGGGGGCGCAGACTATGGCTACACCTTC.

V is TRBV9 and J is TRBJ2-3; TRBD1 might be the D (5 bases). The germline gives CDR1 SGDLS, CDR2 YYNGEE. Trimming pared 1 base from V and 0 bases from J, leaving 12 bases between. The length of the CDR3 is 16 residues. The chain's CDR3 is CASSVRQGSSTDTQYF. In DNA, the CDR3 is TGTGCCAGCAGCGTACGCCAGGGTAGTAGCACAGATACGCAGTATTTT.

In its sample, this clone was seen a few times. This chain uses TRBV18 with TRBJ2-3, with 9 nucleotides matching TRBD1. Germline CDR1 and CDR2: KGHSH and LQKENI. CDR3 size: 15 residues. J gave up 1 base and V 5 bases, and 4 bases lay outside the gene matches. This CDR3 is CASSGQGRRTDTQYF. In nucleotides, the CDR3 is TGTGCCAGCTCAGGACAGGGGAGGCGCACAGATACGCAGTATTTT.

The J gene is TRBJ2-1, the V gene TRBV28; D perhaps matches TRBD2 (6 bases). V was cut by 6 bases and J by 3 bases, with 18 bases left in between. CDR1 MDHEN and CDR2 SYDVKM come from the germline V gene. The CDR3 is 16 residues long. The CDR3 protein is CASRGTSAGNYNEQFF. As DNA, the CDR3 is TGTGCCAGCAGGGGGACCTCGGCGGGGAACTACAATGAGCAGTTCTTC. The whole variable domain, filled in from reference TRBV28 and TRBJ2-1, reads DVKVTQSSRYLVKRTGEKVFLECVQDMDHENMFWYRQDPGLGLRLIYFSYDVKMKEKGDIPEGYSVSREKKERFSLILESASTNQTSMYLCASRGTSAGNYNEQFFGPGTRLTVL.

This chain connects TRBV27 to TRBJ1-1; TRBD1 agrees at 9 bases. The CDR3 length is 14 residues. Unmatched junction bases numbered 2, after V lost 5 bases and J lost 1 base. Germline values: CDR1 MNHEY, CDR2 SMNVEV (reference sequence). DNA of the CDR3: TGTGCCAGCAGTCTACAGGGGGCGAACACTGAAGCTTTCTTT. Its translation: CASSLQGANTEAFF.

V and J are TRBV7-8 and TRBJ1-2; D gene ambiguous. From germline, CDR1 is SGHVS and CDR2 FQNEAQ. The CDR3 is 14 residues long. With 5 bases removed from V and 7 bases from J, the gap between germline ends came to 17 bases. The CDR3: CASSPAVGSPGYTF. For the CDR3, the DNA is TGTGCCAGCAGCCCAGCGGTCGGGTCTCCTGGCTACACCTTC.